The entry below gives a single TCR beta chain sequence along with its context. Per the original methods: By means of reference gene primer amplification, nucleated cell counts were estimated. The protocol was immunoSEQ multiplex PCR, while the TCRdb copy is restricted to in-frame clones and leaves out a portion. That table is the source of V, J and clone size, and D and trimming were worked out from the DNA. The table lists about 36,000 clones, around 87% of them singletons, with 20% in the top ten. V gave up 1 base and J gave up 0 bases, with 10 bases separating them. Germline V CDR1 and CDR2: SGHRS, YFSETQ. The length of the CDR3 is 15 residues. This specimen comes from a study of blood T cell repertoires in COVID-19. Study-level background: From T cells, B-cell-depleted T cells, or PBMCs came the material, which was cDNA or gDNA.

The TCR originated in a man aged 60 to 69 with acute or convalescent COVID-19. The sequenced sample consisted of peripheral blood. The chain couples TRBV5-1 to TRBJ1-1; the D is unclear. This CDR3 is CASSLSHGMNTEAFF. The CDR3 region has the DNA TGCGCCAGCAGCTTGTCTCACGGGATGAACACTGAAGCTTTCTTT.